One sample yielded the 6 T cell receptor beta chains listed below, sequenced in a study of blood T cell repertoires in COVID-19. Only in-frame clones appear in the TCRdb table, and some are missing; sequencing was by immunoSEQ multiplex PCR. The sample has 150,000 to 200,000 clones; about nine tenths are singletons. What was sequenced was peripheral blood. These receptor sequences come from a man aged 25-40 years with COVID-19, enrolled during active disease.

This clone came up once. The chain carries TRBV19 and TRBJ1-2; D is unresolved. CDR3 length: 14 residues. V was shortened by 2 bases and J by 7 bases, with 14 bases between the two germline ends. The V gene's germline CDR1 is LNHDA and CDR2 SQIVND (reference sequence). The CDR3 loop reads CASSILDPASGYTF. In DNA form, the CDR3 reads TGTGCCAGTAGTATACTAGACCCAGCGAGTGGCTACACCTTC.

This chain joins TRBV19 and TRBJ2-6; TRBD1 is a possible D gene (6 bases). From germline, CDR1 is LNHDA and CDR2 SQIVND (reference sequence). V lost 10 bases, J lost 4 bases, and 17 bases lay in between. The CDR3 loop spans 15 amino acids. The CDR3 is CATHPQGTGANVLTF. The CDR3 DNA reads as TGTGCCACCCACCCCCAGGGGACAGGGGCCAACGTCCTGACTTTC. The variable domain in full, completed from reference TRBV19 and TRBJ2-6, reads DGGITQSPKYLFRKEGQNVTLSCEQNLNHDAMYWYRQDPGQGLRLIYYSQIVNDFQKGDIAEGYSVSREKKESFPLTVTSAQKNPTAFYLCATHPQGTGANVLTFGAGSRLTVL.

CDR3 sequence (DNA): TGTGCCAGCAACACTCACGGGACTACTAACTCTGGGGCCAACGTCCTGACTTTC. This encodes CASNTHGTTNSGANVLTF. The chain couples TRBV5-4 to TRBJ2-6, with 7 bases aligning to TRBD2. This CDR3 has 18 amino acids. The ends lost 6 bases at V and 0 bases at J; junction bases unmatched: 12. Per germline, CDR1 SGHNT and CDR2 YYREEE (reference sequence).

This clone has a single count. The rearrangement joins TRBV7-8 to TRBJ2-7; D uncertain. The V end was cut by 1 base, the J end by 7 bases, with 8 bases between. CDR3 length equals 12 residues. Germline V gives CDR1 SGHVS, CDR2 FQNEAQ. CDR3 nucleotide sequence: TGTGCCAGCAGCTTAGTTGGTCGGGAGCAGTACTTC. It yields the protein CASSLVGREQYF.

The chain recombines TRBV4-3 with TRBJ2-7, with a tentative D call TRBD2 (7 bases). Germline V gene data show CDR1 as LGHNA and CDR2 as YSLEER. V lost 0 bases to trimming and J lost 3 bases, with 12 bases between them. The CDR3 has 15 amino acids. The CDR3 sequence: CASSQDWGGLYEQYF. The CDR3 DNA follows: TGCGCCAGCAGCCAAGATTGGGGGGGGCTCTACGAGCAGTACTTC.

V gene TRBV30 combines with J gene TRBJ1-5; the D gene is possibly TRBD1 (6 bases). The CDR3 extends over 15 amino acids. The V gene's germline CDR1 is GTSNPN and CDR2 SVGIG (reference sequence). With 0 bases removed from V and 5 bases from J, the gap between germline ends came to 14 bases. The CDR3 is CAWSVGQGMDQPQHF. Written as DNA, the CDR3 is TGTGCCTGGAGTGTTGGGCAGGGGATGGATCAGCCCCAGCATTTT.